This T cell receptor beta chain came from a study of post-analysis software for immune sequencing data. Incorporated into the TCR beta cDNA libraries were unique molecular identifiers, which served to reduce PCR and sequencing biases. Using its own MiXCR run on the PCR reads, TCRdb lists one record per CDR3 protein. In the table there are roughly 430,000 distinct CDR3 sequences, 39% of which are singletons. A note on this clonotype: The target antigen is unknown.

The ends were cut back, 2 bases at V and 4 bases at J, with 12 bases in the middle. Germline lookup yields CDR1 SQVTM and CDR2 ANQGSEA. CDR3 size: 15 residues. Study-wide results and caveats: Controls had lower frequencies than patients of about 5 TRBV segments, which included TRBV5-6, TRBV5-1 and TRBV20-1. Patients with multiple sclerosis recorded significantly lower normalized Chao1 diversity than controls, the study found.

The sample consisted of blood. The sequence was obtained from a girl aged 2 to 10 with multiple sclerosis. V usage is TRBV29-1 and J usage is TRBJ1-6; possibly TRBD1 for D (5 bases). CDR3 coding DNA: TGCAGCGTTGAAATTGGGACGGAATATAATTCACCCCTCCACTTT. Translated: CSVEIGTEYNSPLHF.